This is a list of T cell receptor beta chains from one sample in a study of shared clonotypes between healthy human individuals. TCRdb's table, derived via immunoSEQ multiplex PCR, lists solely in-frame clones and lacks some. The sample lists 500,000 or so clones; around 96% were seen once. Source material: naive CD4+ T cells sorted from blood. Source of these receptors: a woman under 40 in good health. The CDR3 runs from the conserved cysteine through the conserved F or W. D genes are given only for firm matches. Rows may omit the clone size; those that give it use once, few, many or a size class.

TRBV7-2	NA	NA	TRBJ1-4	CASSLGGLNEKLFF	TGTGCCAGCAGCTTGGGGGGGCTGAATGAAAAACTGTTTTTT
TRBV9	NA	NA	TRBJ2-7	CASSVGSRVGEQYF	TGTGCCAGCAGCGTAGGTAGTCGGGTCGGCGAGCAGTACTTC
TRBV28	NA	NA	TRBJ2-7	CASNELGVYEQYF	TGTGCCAGCAATGAACTAGGCGTCTACGAGCAGTACTTC
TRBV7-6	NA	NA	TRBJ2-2	CASSLYGGRANTGELFF	TGTGCCAGCAGCCTTTACGGAGGCAGGGCGAACACCGGGGAGCTGTTTTTT
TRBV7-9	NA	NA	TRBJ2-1	CASSLGGVLIYNEQFF	TGTGCCAGCAGCTTAGGGGGAGTGTTAATCTACAATGAGCAGTTCTTC
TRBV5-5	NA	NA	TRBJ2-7	CASSLVPVISYEQYF	TGTGCCAGCAGCTTGGTCCCGGTCATCTCCTACGAGCAGTACTTC
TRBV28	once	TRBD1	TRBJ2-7	CASSSGTAAFYEQYF	TGTGCCAGCAGTTCCGGGACAGCCGCCTTCTACGAGCAGTACTTC
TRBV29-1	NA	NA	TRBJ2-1	CSVREGDEQFF	TGCAGCGTTAGGGAAGGAGATGAGCAGTTCTTC
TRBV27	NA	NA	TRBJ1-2	CASSLRGRSFGRGYTF	TGTGCCAGCAGTTTAAGGGGACGGAGCTTTGGTCGTGGCTACACCTTC
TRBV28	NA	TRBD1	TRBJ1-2	CASSSGGSYGYTF	TGTGCCAGCAGTTCAGGGGGGAGCTATGGCTACACCTTC
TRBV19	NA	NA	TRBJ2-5	CASSIGGSGRETQYF	TGTGCCAGTAGTATCGGGGGTAGCGGACGAGAGACCCAGTACTTC
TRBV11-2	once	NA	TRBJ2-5	CASSLVRRETQYF	TGTGCCAGCAGCTTAGTTAGAAGGGAGACCCAGTACTTC
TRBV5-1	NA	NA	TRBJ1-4	CASRASLSNEKLFF	TGCGCCAGCCGTGCCTCTCTATCTAATGAAAAACTGTTTTTT
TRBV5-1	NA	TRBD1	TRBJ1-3	CASSPGTDGNTIYF	TGCGCCAGCAGCCCCGGGACAGATGGAAACACCATATATTTT
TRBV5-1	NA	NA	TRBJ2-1	CASGSGPSYNEQFF	TGCGCCAGCGGTAGCGGACCCTCCTACAATGAGCAGTTCTTC
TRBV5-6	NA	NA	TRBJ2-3	CASSDGWGSSTDTQYF	TGTGCCAGCAGCGACGGTTGGGGATCTAGCACAGATACGCAGTATTTT
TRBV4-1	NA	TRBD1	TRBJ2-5	CASSQRTGEETQYF	TGCGCCAGCAGCCAACGGACAGGGGAAGAGACCCAGTACTTC
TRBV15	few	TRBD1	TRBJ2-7	CATSTGQDSYEQYF	TGTGCCACCAGCACCGGACAGGATTCCTACGAGCAGTACTTC
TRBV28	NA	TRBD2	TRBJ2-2	CASSLLGTSGTGELFF	TGTGCCAGCAGTCTGCTCGGGACTAGCGGCACCGGGGAGCTGTTTTTT
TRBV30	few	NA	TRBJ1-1	CAWTEGVRAEAFF	TGTGCCTGGACCGAGGGGGTAAGGGCTGAAGCTTTCTTT
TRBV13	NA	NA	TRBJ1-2	CASSLASWGRYGYTF	TGTGCCAGCAGCTTAGCTTCTTGGGGACGCTATGGCTACACCTTC
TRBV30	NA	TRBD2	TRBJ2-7	CAWRSRASGIYEQYF	TGTGCCTGGAGGTCCCGAGCTAGCGGGATCTACGAGCAGTACTTC
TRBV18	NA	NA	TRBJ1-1	CASSPPPGGNTEAFF	TGTGCCAGCTCACCGCCCCCCGGGGGGAACACTGAAGCTTTCTTT
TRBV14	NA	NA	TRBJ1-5	CASSQGGTQPQHF	TGTGCCAGCAGCCAAGGAGGGACTCAGCCCCAGCATTTT
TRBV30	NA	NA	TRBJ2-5	CALGLPETQYF	TGTGCCTTGGGACTCCCAGAGACCCAGTACTTC
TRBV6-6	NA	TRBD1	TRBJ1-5	CASSYSQRGLGQPQHF	TGTGCCAGCAGTTACTCGCAAAGGGGGCTCGGTCAGCCCCAGCATTTT
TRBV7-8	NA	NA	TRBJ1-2	CASSLIGRGNYGYTF	TGTGCCAGCAGCTTAATTGGTCGGGGAAACTATGGCTACACCTTC
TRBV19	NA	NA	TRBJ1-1	CASSIGRIGGRAMNTEAFF	TGTGCCAGTAGTATTGGGAGAATCGGGGGGAGAGCAATGAACACTGAAGCTTTCTTT
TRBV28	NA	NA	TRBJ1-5	CASSFWQYNQPQHF	TGTGCCAGCAGTTTTTGGCAGTACAATCAGCCCCAGCATTTT
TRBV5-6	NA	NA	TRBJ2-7	CASSLLGTGYEQYF	TGTGCCAGCAGCTTACTCGGTACGGGGTACGAGCAGTACTTC
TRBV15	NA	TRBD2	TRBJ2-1	CATSRSKTSGMNREQFF	TGTGCCACCAGCAGATCTAAAACTAGCGGTATGAATCGTGAGCAGTTCTTC
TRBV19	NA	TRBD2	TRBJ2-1	CASSSPREGIDEQFF	TGTGCCAGTAGTTCCCCCCGGGAGGGAATCGATGAGCAGTTCTTC
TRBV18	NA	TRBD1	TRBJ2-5	CASSKAGGEETQYF	TGTGCCAGCTCCAAGGCAGGGGGAGAAGAGACCCAGTACTTC
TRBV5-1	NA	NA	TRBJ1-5	CASSLAGYSNQPQHF	TGCGCCAGCAGCTTGGCAGGGTACAGCAATCAGCCCCAGCATTTT
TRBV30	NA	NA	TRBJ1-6	CASTTPTGFSPLHF	TGTGCCTCCACGACCCCAACAGGGTTTTCTCCCCTCCACTTT
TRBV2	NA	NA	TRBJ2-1	CASSESSNEQFF	TGTGCCAGCAGTGAAAGCTCCAATGAGCAGTTCTTC
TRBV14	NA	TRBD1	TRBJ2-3	CASSHPRTGSTDTQYF	TGTGCCAGCAGCCACCCACGGACAGGGAGCACAGATACGCAGTATTTT
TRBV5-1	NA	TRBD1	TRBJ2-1	CASSSGTANNEQFF	TGCGCCAGCAGCTCTGGGACAGCAAACAATGAGCAGTTCTTC
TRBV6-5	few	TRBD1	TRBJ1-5	CASSQRTGGQPQHF	TGTGCCAGCAGTCAAAGGACAGGGGGTCAGCCCCAGCATTTT
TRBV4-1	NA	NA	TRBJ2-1	CASSHIEEQFF	TGCGCCAGCAGCCACATAGAGGAGCAGTTCTTC
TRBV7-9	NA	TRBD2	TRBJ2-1	CASSLAKTSGRAGYNEQFF	TGTGCCAGCAGCTTAGCGAAAACTAGCGGGAGGGCCGGATACAATGAGCAGTTCTTC
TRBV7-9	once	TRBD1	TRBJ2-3	CASSLPGQGLPDTQYF	TGTGCCAGCAGCCTCCCGGGACAGGGGTTACCAGATACGCAGTATTTT